Below are 3 T cell receptor beta chains sequenced from a single sample in a study of cytomegalovirus exposure and HLA in healthy donors. A multiplex PCR was run with 60 Vbeta primers and 13 Jbeta primers. Clones were sequenced by immunoSEQ multiplex PCR, and TCRdb holds only the in-frame ones, with some missing. The sample lists about 130,000 clones, about four fifths occurring once. Sequenced material: PBMCs. These receptors were collected from a man aged 18 to 30 in good health and CMV-seronegative.

This chain links TRBV7-2 with TRBJ1-5, with D perhaps matching TRBD1 (6 bases). Germline CDR1 SGHTA, CDR2 FQGNSA. Trimming took 5 bases from V and 0 from J, leaving 11 bases between them. The CDR3 extends over 15 amino acids. The CDR3 region has the DNA TGTGCCAGCAGCCGCGGACAGTATAGCAATCAGCCCCAGCATTTT. This translates into CASSRGQYSNQPQHF.

This chain connects TRBV19 to TRBJ2-2, with a tentative D call TRBD1 (5 bases). V was pared by 5 bases and J by 5 bases, with 9 bases between. Germline V gene sequence: CDR1 LNHDA, CDR2 SQIVND (reference sequence). This CDR3 comprises 13 residues. Written as DNA, the CDR3 is TGTGCCAGTAGTCTATACAGGACCGGGGAGCTGTTTTTT. Translation gives CASSLYRTGELFF.

There are a few counts of this clone. This chain connects TRBV29-1 to TRBJ2-1; D possibly corresponds to TRBD1 (5 bases). Trimming pared 0 bases from V and 6 bases from J, leaving 18 bases between. The germline V gene has CDR1 SQVTM and CDR2 ANQGSEA. The CDR3 has 16 amino acids. The CDR3 bases are TGCAGCGTTGAAGACCAACAGGAAACAAGACCCAATGAGCAGTTCTTC. The encoded protein is CSVEDQQETRPNEQFF.